The 27 T cell receptor beta chains below were found in one sample sequenced in a study of blood T cell repertoires in COVID-19. Assay: immunoSEQ multiplex PCR; the TCRdb copy retains only in-frame clones and omits some. The sample shows around 50,000 clones, approximately 80% of them seen only once. Sequencing was performed on PBMCs or T cells enriched from blood (not recorded which). These TCRs come from a woman between 50 and 59 years old with acute COVID-19.

This rearrangement joins TRBV5-4 to TRBJ2-7; 7 nucleotides align to TRBD1. Per germline, CDR1 SGHNT and CDR2 YYREEE (reference sequence). The CDR3 contains 13 residues. The junction had 4 bases not matched to a gene; V was cut back by 4 bases and J by 3 bases. CDR3 sequence reads: CASSPGQFYEQYF. The CDR3, as DNA: TGTGCCAGCAGCCCGGGACAGTTCTACGAGCAGTACTTC.

The gene calls are TRBV10-1 and TRBJ2-7; a possible D gene is TRBD1 (5 bases). Trimming cost V 0 bases and J 3 bases, with 12 bases left between them. Germline values: CDR1 WNHNN, CDR2 SYGVQD (reference sequence). The CDR3 extends over 15 amino acids. The CDR3 loop is CASSESKGIFYEQYF. The CDR3 coding sequence is TGCGCCAGCAGTGAGTCGAAGGGGATCTTCTACGAGCAGTACTTC.

This clone was detected only a few times. The rearrangement links TRBV18 to TRBJ1-5, with TRBD1 matching 7 bases. The CDR3 sequence is 14 residues long. V shed 1 base and J 8 bases; nucleotides not matched to a gene: 5. In germline, CDR1 is KGHSH, CDR2 LQKENI. The CDR3 DNA follows: TGTGCCAGCTCACCACAGGGGGCTAGGGAGCCCCAGCATTTT. Its protein product is CASSPQGAREPQHF. The whole variable domain, remainder taken from reference TRBV18 and TRBJ1-5, is NAGVMQNPRHLVRRRGQEARLRCSPMKGHSHVYWYRQLPEEGLKFMVYLQKENIIDESGMPKERFSAEFPKEGPSILRIQQVVRGDSAAYFCASSPQGAREPQHFGDGTRLSIL.

The genes are TRBV13 and TRBJ2-7; 7 bases match TRBD1. The V gene end was trimmed by 2 bases and the J gene end by 2 bases; junction bases not matched to a gene: 3. CDR3 length: 14 residues. The V gene's germline CDR1 is PRHDT and CDR2 FYEKMQ (reference sequence). CDR3 DNA: TGTGCCAGCAGCTTAAGGGGGCAAACCTACGAGCAGTACTTC. Protein product: CASSLRGQTYEQYF.

This CDR3 reads CASSVDRQASDTQYF. CDR3 bases: TGTGCCAGCAGCGTAGATAGGCAAGCGAGCGATACGCAGTATTTT. The chain combines TRBV9 with TRBJ2-3; D remains unclear. This CDR3 region has 15 residues. V was shortened by 0 bases and J by 6 bases, with 14 bases between the two germline ends. Germline V lookup: CDR1 SGDLS, CDR2 YYNGEE.

V and J are TRBV6-5 and TRBJ2-1; possible D gene TRBD2, 6 bases. The germline CDR1 and CDR2 sequences are MNHEY and SVGAGI. This CDR3 has 13 residues. Trimming left V 8 bases short and J 3 bases short, with 11 bases between. The CDR3 here is CASYNGGYNEQFF. As DNA, the CDR3 is TGTGCCAGCTATAACGGGGGCTACAATGAGCAGTTCTTC.

CDR3 residues: CASSQDLGSSYNEQFF. As DNA, the CDR3 is TGTGCCAGCAGCCAAGATCTGGGGAGCTCCTACAATGAGCAGTTCTTC. The chain recombines TRBV3-1 (or the pseudogene TRBV3-2) with TRBJ2-1, with D perhaps TRBD2 (5 bases). The germline gives CDR1 LGHDT, CDR2 YNNKEL (reference sequence). The CDR3 spans 16 residues. Trimming stripped 0 bases from V and 0 bases from J, with 9 bases between.

This clone came up a few times. The chain recombines TRBV27 with TRBJ1-2; maybe TRBD1 (6 bases). CDR1 is MNHEY, CDR2 SMNVEV, per germline (reference sequence). Trimming left V 2 bases short and J 8 bases short, with 12 bases between. The CDR3 spans 13 residues. CDR3 loop: CASSLGGAGGYTF. The CDR3 DNA is TGTGCCAGCAGTTTAGGGGGGGCGGGAGGCTACACCTTC.

The chain uses TRBV12-5 and TRBJ2-1; 12 bases map to TRBD2. Looked up from germline, CDR1 is LGHNT and CDR2 is FRNRAP. Trimming removed 3 bases from V and 5 bases from J; junction bases left unmatched: 8. The CDR3 is 17 residues long. The CDR3 here is CASGLRLAGGPHNEQFF. For the CDR3, the DNA is TGTGCTAGTGGTTTACGGCTAGCGGGGGGGCCCCACAATGAGCAGTTCTTC. Full variable domain (rest looked up from reference TRBV12-5 and TRBJ2-1): DARVTQTPRHKVTEMGQEVTMRCQPILGHNTVFWYRQTMMQGLELLAYFRNRAPLDDSGMPKDRFSAEMPDATLATLKIQPSEPRDSAVYFCASGLRLAGGPHNEQFFGPGTRLTVL.

This clone was observed a handful of times. J is TRBJ1-5 and V is TRBV12-2; the table's D gene call, TRBD1, was not cross checked with the DNA. TRBV12-2 has pseudogene status. The CDR3 is 14 residues long. Here the CDR3 reads CASRLLGHSRAQHF. DNA of the CDR3: TGTGCAAGTCGCTTATTAGGCCATAGCAGGGCCCAGCATTTT.

The rearrangement uses TRBV13 and TRBJ1-5; TRBD1 agrees at 8 bases. V gave up 0 bases and J gave up 2 bases; unmatched junction bases: 3. The CDR3 has 16 amino acids. Germline V CDR1 and CDR2: PRHDT, FYEKMQ (reference sequence). This chain's CDR3 is CASSLGNRGGNQPQHF. The CDR3 nucleotides are TGTGCCAGCAGCTTAGGCAACAGGGGGGGCAATCAGCCCCAGCATTTT.

This clone was counted once. V usage is TRBV5-1 and J usage is TRBJ1-6; no definite D call. V lost 4 bases, J lost 0 bases, and 17 bases lay in between. Per germline, CDR1 SGHRS and CDR2 YFSETQ. The CDR3 has 18 residues. Here the CDR3 reads CASSLLLRQSSYNSPLHF. The CDR3 coding sequence is TGCGCCAGCAGCCTTCTTCTCAGACAAAGCTCCTATAATTCACCCCTCCACTTT.

The CDR3: CASSYSYWEKDGYTF. The CDR3 DNA sequence: TGTGCCAGCAGTTACTCGTACTGGGAGAAGGATGGCTACACCTTC. The chain carries TRBV6-5 and TRBJ1-2, with D uncertain. The CDR3 loop spans 15 amino acids. V was cut by 0 bases and J by 6 bases, with 14 bases left in between. CDR1 and CDR2 from the germline V gene are MNHEY and SVGAGI.

The chain carries TRBV30 and TRBJ2-1, with 9 nucleotides matching TRBD2. The CDR3 is made up of 17 amino acids. CDR1 is GTSNPN, CDR2 SVGIG, per germline (reference sequence). CDR3 DNA: TGTGCAGCCAAGGGAAGCGGGGGGTATAGCTCCTACAATGAGCAGTTCTTC. Its protein is CAAKGSGGYSSYNEQFF.

This rearrangement joins TRBV2 to TRBJ2-3, with TRBD2 as a possible D gene (6 bases). Germline CDR1 is SNHLY and CDR2 is FYNNEI. The CDR3 is 17 amino acids. With 4 bases removed from V and 0 bases from J, the gap between germline ends came to 17 bases. The CDR3 DNA reads TGTGCCAGCAGTGTTGGTGGAATGGGACTTAGCACAGATACGCAGTATTTT. Its protein is CASSVGGMGLSTDTQYF.

This clone was seen once. In nucleotides, the CDR3 is TGTGCCAGCAGTGAGCGGGGGGTCGCCTACAATGAGCAGTTCTTC. Translation: CASSERGVAYNEQFF. The V call is TRBV2, the J call TRBJ2-1, with 8 positions matching TRBD2. Trimming removed 3 bases from V and 2 bases from J; junction bases left unmatched: 3. Germline V gene lookup returns CDR1 SNHLY and CDR2 FYNNEI. CDR3 length: 15 residues. The full variable domain, completed using reference TRBV2 and TRBJ2-1, is EPEVTQTPSHQVTQMGQEVILRCVPISNHLYFYWYRQILGQKVEFLVSFYNNEISEKSEIFDDQFSVERPDGSNFTLKIRSTKLEDSAMYFCASSERGVAYNEQFFGPGTRLTVL.

The chain joins TRBV7-6 to TRBJ2-7; 9 bases agree with TRBD1. This CDR3 spans 15 amino acids. The germline V gene encodes CDR1 SGHVS and CDR2 FNYEAQ. The junction had 7 bases not matched to a gene; V was cut back by 4 bases and J by 3 bases. This CDR3 reads CASSSALGQGYEQYF. In nucleotides, the CDR3 is TGTGCCAGCAGCTCCGCCTTGGGACAGGGCTACGAGCAGTACTTC. Based on the CDR3 plus reference TRBV7-6 and TRBJ2-7, the full variable domain is GAGVSQSPRYKVTKRGQDVALRCDPISGHVSLYWYRQALGQGPEFLTYFNYEAQQDKSGLPNDRFSAERPEGSISTLTIQRTEQRDSAMYRCASSSALGQGYEQYFGPGTRLTVT.

The V gene is TRBV11-3, the J gene TRBJ1-1, with a tentative D call TRBD1 (5 bases). Germline CDR1 is SGHNT and CDR2 is YENEEA. V was pared by 1 base and J by 5 bases, with 11 bases between. The CDR3 has 14 residues. The CDR3 coding sequence is TGTGCCAGCAGCTTAGGGTGGGGGGTTACTGAAGCTTTCTTT. Encoded protein: CASSLGWGVTEAFF.

CDR3 loop: CASTLTGTGNTIYF. The CDR3 DNA is TGTGCCAGCACCCTTACAGGGACTGGAAACACCATATATTTT. V is TRBV6-6 and J is TRBJ1-3; D possibly corresponds to TRBD1 (6 bases). From germline, CDR1 is MNHNY and CDR2 SVGAGI (reference sequence). The CDR3 is 14 amino acids. The V gene lost 7 bases and the J gene lost 2 bases, with 12 bases spanning the gap.

The chain combines TRBV7-9 with TRBJ1-1, with 7 bases aligning to TRBD1. CDR1 is SEHNR and CDR2 is FQNEAQ in the germline V gene (reference sequence). The V and J ends lost 4 bases and 6 bases, in that order; junction bases with no gene match: 8. This CDR3 is 14 amino acids long. In DNA, the CDR3 is TGTGCCAGCAGCTCCGTCCGGGACAGCGCTGAAGCTTTCTTT. This sequence encodes CASSSVRDSAEAFF. Full variable domain (rest looked up from reference TRBV7-9 and TRBJ1-1): DTGVSQNPRHKITKRGQNVTFRCDPISEHNRLYWYRQTLGQGPEFLTYFQNEAQLEKSRLLSDRFSAERPKGSFSTLEIQRTEQGDSAMYLCASSSVRDSAEAFFGQGTRLTVV.

J is TRBJ1-1 and V is TRBV2; D not certain. CDR3 length equals 13 residues. Per germline, CDR1 SNHLY and CDR2 FYNNEI. Trimming pared 8 bases from V and 6 bases from J, leaving 16 bases between. CDR3 nucleotides: TGTGCCAGCTACGACACTCCCCGGTCTGAAGCTTTCTTT. Translating gives CASYDTPRSEAFF.

The chain uses TRBV18 and TRBJ1-2; D is uncertain. The CDR3 totals 15 residues. Germline assignment: CDR1 KGHSH and CDR2 LQKENI. V lost 3 bases and J 2 bases, leaving 13 bases between the germline ends. CDR3 sequence (DNA): TGTGCCAGCTCACCGTCGGGGTCCCCCAACTATGGCTACACCTTC. Translation: CASSPSGSPNYGYTF.

The rearrangement joins TRBV6-1 to TRBJ2-7, with D possibly matching TRBD2 (6 bases). Germline lookup yields CDR1 MNHNS and CDR2 SASEGT. The germline V and J ends were trimmed by 8 bases and 4 bases, with 18 bases remaining between them. CDR3 length: 14 amino acids. CDR3 in DNA: TGTGCCAGCCAGGTGGCGGGGCATTCTTACGAGCAGTACTTC. Encoded protein: CASQVAGHSYEQYF.

The V and J genes are TRBV2 and TRBJ1-6; TRBD1 aligns across 7 bases. V lost 5 bases to trimming and J lost 4 bases; unmatched junction nucleotides: 5. Germline V gene sequence: CDR1 SNHLY, CDR2 FYNNEI. The length of the CDR3 is 15 residues. The CDR3 DNA reads TGTGCCAGCAGTCTAGGGACAGCTTATAATTCACCCCTCCACTTT. Protein sequence: CASSLGTAYNSPLHF.

The table lists this clone with a few counts. The rearrangement uses TRBV3-1 (or the pseudogene TRBV3-2) and TRBJ1-2, with 8 bases fitting TRBD1. The length of the CDR3 is 13 residues. CDR1 is LGHDT, CDR2 YNNKEL, per germline (reference sequence). J was trimmed by 6 bases and V by 3 bases; bases with no gene match: 3. In nucleotides, the CDR3 is TGTGCCAGCAGCCAGGACAGGGTAGATGGCTACACCTTC. Protein product: CASSQDRVDGYTF.

The chain joins TRBV5-6 to TRBJ2-3, with TRBD1 matching 9 bases. CDR1 SGHDT and CDR2 YYEEEE come from the germline V gene. The CDR3 runs to 15 residues. The J segment lost 4 bases and the V segment lost 3 bases, leaving 6 bases of the junction unmatched. The DNA of the CDR3 is TGTGCCAGCAGCTGGGGACAGGGTGTTTCAGATACGCAGTATTTT. Protein sequence: CASSWGQGVSDTQYF.

The genes are TRBV7-2 and TRBJ1-5; 8 bases fit TRBD1. V shed 5 bases and J 6 bases; nucleotides not matched to a gene: 9. Germline loops: CDR1 SGHTA, CDR2 FQGNSA. The CDR3 is 15 amino acids. The CDR3 DNA reads TGTGCCAGCAGCCCCAGACCGACAGGGGTTCAGCCCCAGCATTTT. This gives the protein CASSPRPTGVQPQHF.